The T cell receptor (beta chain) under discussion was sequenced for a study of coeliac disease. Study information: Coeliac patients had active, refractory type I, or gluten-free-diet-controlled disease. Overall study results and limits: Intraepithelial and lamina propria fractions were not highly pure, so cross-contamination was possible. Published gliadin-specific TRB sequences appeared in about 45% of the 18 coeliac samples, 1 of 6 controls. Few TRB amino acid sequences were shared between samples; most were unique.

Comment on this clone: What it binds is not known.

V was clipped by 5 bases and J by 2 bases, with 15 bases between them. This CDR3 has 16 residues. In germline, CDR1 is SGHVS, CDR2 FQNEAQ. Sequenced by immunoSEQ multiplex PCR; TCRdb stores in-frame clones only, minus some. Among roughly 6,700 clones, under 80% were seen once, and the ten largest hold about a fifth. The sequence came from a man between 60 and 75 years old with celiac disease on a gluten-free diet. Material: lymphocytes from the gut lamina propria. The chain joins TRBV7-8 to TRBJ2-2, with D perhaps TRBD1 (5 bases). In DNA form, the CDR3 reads TGTGCCAGCAGCCTTCAGGGCCCCTCAAACACCGGGGAGCTGTTTTTT. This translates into CASSLQGPSNTGELFF.